This T cell receptor beta chain derives from a study of monozygotic twins with inflammatory bowel disease. Points from the study as a whole: Clonotype sharing was lower in IBD patients than healthy twins, most markedly with disease activity. Repertoires of patients may have been made more variable by differing immunosuppressive treatments.

Unsorted whole blood yielded the total RNA, with T cells left unselected. Concerning this clonotype: The antigen remains undetermined.

Germline assignment: CDR1 MDHEN and CDR2 SYDVKM. The CDR3 consists of 16 residues. TCRdb reprocessed the 5' RACE reads and reports one entry per CDR3 protein, with no DNA. The listing records around 40,000 distinct CDR3 sequences. The sequencing sample was made of blood. The chain is built from TRBV28 and TRBJ1-5; the TCRdb call, TRBD1, lacks DNA for checking. The source is a human donor with ulcerative colitis or Crohn's disease, or a healthy co-twin of an affected twin (not recorded which). CDR3 amino acids: CASSGAQGQGHQPQHF. Full variable domain (outside the CDR3, taken from reference TRBV28 and TRBJ1-5): DVKVTQSSRYLVKRTGEKVFLECVQDMDHENMFWYRQDPGLGLRLIYFSYDVKMKEKGDIPEGYSVSREKKERFSLILESASTNQTSMYLCASSGAQGQGHQPQHFGDGTRLSIL.